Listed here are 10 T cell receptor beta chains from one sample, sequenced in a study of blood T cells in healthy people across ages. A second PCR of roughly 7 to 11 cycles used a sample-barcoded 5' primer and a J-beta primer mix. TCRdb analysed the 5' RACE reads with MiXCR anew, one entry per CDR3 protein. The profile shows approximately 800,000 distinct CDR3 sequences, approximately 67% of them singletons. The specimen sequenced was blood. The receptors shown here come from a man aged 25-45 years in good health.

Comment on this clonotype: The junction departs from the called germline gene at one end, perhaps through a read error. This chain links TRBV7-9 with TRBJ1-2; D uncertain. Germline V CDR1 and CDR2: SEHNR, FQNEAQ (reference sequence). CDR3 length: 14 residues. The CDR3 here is CAGSLIGTNYGYTF. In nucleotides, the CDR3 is TGTGCCGGCAGCTTAATTGGCACTAACTATGGCTACACCTTC.

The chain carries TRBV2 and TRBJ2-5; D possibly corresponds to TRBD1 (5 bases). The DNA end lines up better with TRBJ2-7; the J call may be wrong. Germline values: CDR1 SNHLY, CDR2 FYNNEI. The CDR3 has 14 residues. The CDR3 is CASSESSLQVEQYF. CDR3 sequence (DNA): TGTGCCAGCAGTGAAAGTAGTTTACAGGTCGAGCAGTACTTC.

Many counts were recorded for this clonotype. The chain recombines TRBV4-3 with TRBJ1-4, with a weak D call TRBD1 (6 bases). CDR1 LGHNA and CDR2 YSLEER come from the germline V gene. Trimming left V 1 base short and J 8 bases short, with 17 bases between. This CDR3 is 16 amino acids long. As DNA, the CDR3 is TGCGCCAGCAGCCAAGGGGGGCGAGGGGCGAGAGAAAAACTGTTTTTT. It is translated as CASSQGGRGAREKLFF.

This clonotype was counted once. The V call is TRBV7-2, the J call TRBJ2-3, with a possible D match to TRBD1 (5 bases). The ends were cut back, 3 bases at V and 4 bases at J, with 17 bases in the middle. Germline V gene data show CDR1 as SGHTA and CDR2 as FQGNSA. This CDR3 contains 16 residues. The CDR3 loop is CASSFIQLGVPDTQYF. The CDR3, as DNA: TGTGCCAGCAGCTTTATCCAATTAGGGGTTCCAGATACGCAGTATTTT.

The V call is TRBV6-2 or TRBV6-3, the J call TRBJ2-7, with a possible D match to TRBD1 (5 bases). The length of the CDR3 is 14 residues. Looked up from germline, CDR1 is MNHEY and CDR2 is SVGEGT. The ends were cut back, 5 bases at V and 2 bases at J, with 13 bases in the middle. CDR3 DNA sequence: TGTGCCAGCAGTCACAGGATTAGAACCTACGAGCAGTACTTC. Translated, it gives CASSHRIRTYEQYF.

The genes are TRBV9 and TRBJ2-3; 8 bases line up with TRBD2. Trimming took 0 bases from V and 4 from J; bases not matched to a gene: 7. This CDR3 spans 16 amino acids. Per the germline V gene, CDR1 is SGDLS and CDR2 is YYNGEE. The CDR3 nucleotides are TGTGCCAGCAGCGTAGAATCGGGGGGGTTGGCAGATACGCAGTATTTT. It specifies CASSVESGGLADTQYF. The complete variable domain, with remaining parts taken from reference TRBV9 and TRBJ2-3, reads DSGVTQTPKHLITATGQRVTLRCSPRSGDLSVYWYQQSLDQGLQFLIQYYNGEERAKGNILERFSAQQFPDLHSELNLSSLELGDSALYFCASSVESGGLADTQYFGPGTRLTVL.

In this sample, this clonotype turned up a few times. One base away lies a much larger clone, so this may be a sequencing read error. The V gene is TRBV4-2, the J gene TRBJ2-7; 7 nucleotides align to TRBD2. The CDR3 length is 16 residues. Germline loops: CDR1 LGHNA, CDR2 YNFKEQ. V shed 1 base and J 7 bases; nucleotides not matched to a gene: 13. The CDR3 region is CASSQVPGLTDNEQYF. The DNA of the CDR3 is TGTGCCAGCAGCCAAGTACCGGGACTAACCGACAATGAGCAGTACTTC.

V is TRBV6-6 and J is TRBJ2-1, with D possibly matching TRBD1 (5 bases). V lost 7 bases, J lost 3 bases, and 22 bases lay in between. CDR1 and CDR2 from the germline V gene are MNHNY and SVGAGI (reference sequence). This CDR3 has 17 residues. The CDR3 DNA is TGTGCCAGCACCCTAGGGGAAGGGCCCATAAACTACAATGAGCAGTTCTTC. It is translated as CASTLGEGPINYNEQFF.

The DNA for the CDR3 is TGTGCCAGCAGTCCCCCCGGGCCCTTGAGTTCCGGGACCCAGTACTTC. Amino acids: CASSPPGPLSSGTQYF. The V and J genes are TRBV27 and TRBJ2-5; no clear D. CDR1 is MNHEY, CDR2 SMNVEV, per germline (reference sequence). This CDR3 is 16 amino acids long. V dropped 5 bases and J dropped 7 bases, with 23 bases sitting between them.

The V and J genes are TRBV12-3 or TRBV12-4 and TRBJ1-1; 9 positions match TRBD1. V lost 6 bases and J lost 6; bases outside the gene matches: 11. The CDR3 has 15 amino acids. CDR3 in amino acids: CASSVPGQGKSEAFF. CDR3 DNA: TGTGCCAGCAGCGTACCGGGACAGGGCAAATCTGAAGCTTTCTTT.